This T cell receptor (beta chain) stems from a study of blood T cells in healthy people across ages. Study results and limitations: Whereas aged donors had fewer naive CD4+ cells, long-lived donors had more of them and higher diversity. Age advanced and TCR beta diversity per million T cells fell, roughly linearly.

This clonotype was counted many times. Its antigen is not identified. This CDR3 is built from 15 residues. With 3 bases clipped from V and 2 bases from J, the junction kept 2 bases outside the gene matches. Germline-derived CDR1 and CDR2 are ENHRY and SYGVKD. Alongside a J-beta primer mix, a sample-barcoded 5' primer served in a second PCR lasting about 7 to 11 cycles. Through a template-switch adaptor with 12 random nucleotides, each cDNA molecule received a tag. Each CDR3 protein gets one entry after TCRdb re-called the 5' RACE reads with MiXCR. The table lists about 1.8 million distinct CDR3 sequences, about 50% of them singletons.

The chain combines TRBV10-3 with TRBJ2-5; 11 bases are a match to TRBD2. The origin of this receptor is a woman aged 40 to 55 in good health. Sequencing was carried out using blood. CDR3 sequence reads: CAISEGTSGQETQYF. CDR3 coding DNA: TGTGCCATCAGTGAAGGGACTAGCGGACAAGAGACCCAGTACTTC.